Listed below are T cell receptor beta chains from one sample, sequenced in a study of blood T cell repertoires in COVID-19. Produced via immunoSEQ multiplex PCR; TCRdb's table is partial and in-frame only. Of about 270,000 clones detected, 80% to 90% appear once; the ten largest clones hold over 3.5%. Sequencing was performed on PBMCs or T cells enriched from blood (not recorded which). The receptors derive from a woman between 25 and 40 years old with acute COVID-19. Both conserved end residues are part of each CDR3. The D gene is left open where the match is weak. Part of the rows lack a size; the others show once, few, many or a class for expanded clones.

DNA: TGCGCCAGCAGCGTAGCGGGAGCCTACGAGCAGTACTTC
CDR3: CASSVAGAYEQYF
D: TRBD2
size: NA
J: TRBJ2-7
V: TRBV5-1

DNA: TGTGCCAGCAGTTTAGGACGGCGGGGTGGCTACACCTTC
CDR3: CASSLGRRGGYTF
D: NA
size: NA
J: TRBJ1-2
V: TRBV27

DNA: TGTGCCAGCAGCTCGCGACGACAGGGACCCCAAAACACCGGGGAGCTGTTTTTT
CDR3: CASSSRRQGPQNTGELFF
D: TRBD1
size: NA
J: TRBJ2-2
V: TRBV7-3

DNA: TGTGCCAGCAGCCGTCCGGGACAGGGTGAGACCCAGTACTTC
CDR3: CASSRPGQGETQYF
D: TRBD1
size: NA
J: TRBJ2-5
V: TRBV11-3

DNA: TGCGCCAGCAGGCTTAGCGGGGACATTTACAATGAGCAGTTCTTC
CDR3: CASRLSGDIYNEQFF
D: TRBD2
size: NA
J: TRBJ2-1
V: TRBV4-1

DNA: TGTGCCAGCAGTCCGCGGGTACTAGGCGGGTCCACCGGGGAGCTGTTTTTT
CDR3: CASSPRVLGGSTGELFF
D: NA
size: NA
J: TRBJ2-2
V: TRBV28

DNA: TGTGCCAGCAGTCCAAACAGGGGGGAAACTATTTTT
CDR3: CASSPNRGETIF
D: TRBD1
size: NA
J: TRBJ1-4
V: TRBV28

DNA: TGTGCCAGCAGTGAATCAACAGGGGGCAATGAGCAGTTCTTC
CDR3: CASSESTGGNEQFF
D: TRBD1
size: NA
J: TRBJ2-1
V: TRBV25-1

DNA: TGTGCCAGCTCAACGCCTAGGGGTTATGGCTACACCTTC
CDR3: CASSTPRGYGYTF
D: NA
size: NA
J: TRBJ1-2
V: TRBV18

DNA: TGTGCCAGTAGTGCGGCGGGAGGGCGGGACGAGCAGTACTTC
CDR3: CASSAAGGRDEQYF
D: TRBD2
size: NA
J: TRBJ2-7
V: TRBV19

DNA: TGTGCCAGCAGTACTCCGGCTAGCGGAACCTACGAGCAGTACTTC
CDR3: CASSTPASGTYEQYF
D: TRBD2
size: few
J: TRBJ2-7
V: TRBV6-2/TRBV6-3

DNA: TGTGCCAGCAGTTTAGGGACAGGGAGTTTTCAGCCCCAGCATTTT
CDR3: CASSLGTGSFQPQHF
D: TRBD1
size: NA
J: TRBJ1-5
V: TRBV28

DNA: TGCAGCGTTGAAGATTCCGGGACAAACTACGAGCAGTACTTC
CDR3: CSVEDSGTNYEQYF
D: NA
size: NA
J: TRBJ2-7
V: TRBV29-1

DNA: TGTGCCAGCAGTTCAAGGGTTGGGGCTAGCGAGGGCACCGGGGAGCTGTTTTTT
CDR3: CASSSRVGASEGTGELFF
D: NA
size: once
J: TRBJ2-2
V: TRBV27

DNA: TGTGCCAGCAGTCCGACAGGGAACTATGGCTACACCTTC
CDR3: CASSPTGNYGYTF
D: TRBD1
size: NA
J: TRBJ1-2
V: TRBV12-3/TRBV12-4

DNA: TGCAGCGTCCCCGGGACAGGGTTCTACGAGCAGTACTTC
CDR3: CSVPGTGFYEQYF
D: TRBD1
size: NA
J: TRBJ2-7
V: TRBV29-1

DNA: TGTGCCAGTAGTATAGACGACCGGGGACTAGCGGGAACAGATACGCAGTATTTT
CDR3: CASSIDDRGLAGTDTQYF
D: TRBD2
size: NA
J: TRBJ2-3
V: TRBV19

DNA: TGTGCCAGCAGCCACCTTCCCGGGAGGGGGGAAGGCATTCAGTACTTC
CDR3: CASSHLPGRGEGIQYF
D: TRBD2
size: NA
J: TRBJ2-4
V: TRBV3-1/TRBV3-2

DNA: TGTGCCAGCAGCACAGGGGGCGGGGAAGCTTTCTTT
CDR3: CASSTGGGEAFF
D: TRBD1
size: NA
J: TRBJ1-1
V: TRBV7-9

DNA: TGTGCCATCACTCTCACGGGGAGCACAGATACGCAGTATTTT
CDR3: CAITLTGSTDTQYF
D: NA
size: NA
J: TRBJ2-3
V: TRBV2

DNA: TGCGCCAATCCGGGACAGGGCCCCGGGGAGCTGTTTTTT
CDR3: CANPGQGPGELFF
D: TRBD1
size: NA
J: TRBJ2-2
V: TRBV10-1

DNA: TGTGCCAGCAGGCAGGGGGCCATTTATAGCACAGATACGCAGTATTTT
CDR3: CASRQGAIYSTDTQYF
D: TRBD1
size: NA
J: TRBJ2-3
V: TRBV27

DNA: TGTGCCAGCAGGACAGGCTATAATTCACCCCTCCACTTT
CDR3: CASRTGYNSPLHF
D: NA
size: NA
J: TRBJ1-6
V: TRBV28

DNA: TGTGCCAGCAGCTTCGGTACTAGCAAGGCAGATACGCAGTATTTT
CDR3: CASSFGTSKADTQYF
D: NA
size: NA
J: TRBJ2-3
V: TRBV5-4

DNA: TGTGCCTGGAGGCGACAGAACACTGAAGCTTTCTTT
CDR3: CAWRRQNTEAFF
D: NA
size: once
J: TRBJ1-1
V: TRBV30

DNA: TGTGCCAGCAGACGAACAGTCACAGATACGCAGTATTTT
CDR3: CASRRTVTDTQYF
D: NA
size: NA
J: TRBJ2-3
V: TRBV2